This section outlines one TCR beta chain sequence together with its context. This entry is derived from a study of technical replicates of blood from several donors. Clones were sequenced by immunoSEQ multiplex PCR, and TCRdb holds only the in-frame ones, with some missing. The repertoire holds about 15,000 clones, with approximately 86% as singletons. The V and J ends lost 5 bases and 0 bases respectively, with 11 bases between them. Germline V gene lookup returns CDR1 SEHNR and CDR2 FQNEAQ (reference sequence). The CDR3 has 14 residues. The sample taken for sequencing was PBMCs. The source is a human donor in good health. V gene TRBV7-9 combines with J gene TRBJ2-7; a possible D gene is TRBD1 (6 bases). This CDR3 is CASSPGQSSYEQYF. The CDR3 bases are TGTGCCAGCAGCCCAGGACAGAGCTCCTACGAGCAGTACTTC.